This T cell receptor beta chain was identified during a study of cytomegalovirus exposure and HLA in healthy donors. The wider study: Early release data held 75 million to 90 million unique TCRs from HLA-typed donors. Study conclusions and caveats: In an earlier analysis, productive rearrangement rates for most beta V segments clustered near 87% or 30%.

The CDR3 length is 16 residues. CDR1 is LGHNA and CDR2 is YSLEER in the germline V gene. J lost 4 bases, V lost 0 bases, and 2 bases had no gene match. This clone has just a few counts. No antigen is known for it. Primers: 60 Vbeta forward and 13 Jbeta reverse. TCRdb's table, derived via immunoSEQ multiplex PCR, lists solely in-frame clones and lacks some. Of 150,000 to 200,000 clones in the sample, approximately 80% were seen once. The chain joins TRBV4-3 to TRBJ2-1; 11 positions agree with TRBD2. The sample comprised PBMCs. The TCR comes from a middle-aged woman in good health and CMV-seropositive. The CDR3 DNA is TGCGCCAGCAGCCAAGAAACTAGCGGGGGTTACAATGAGCAGTTCTTC. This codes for CASSQETSGGYNEQFF.